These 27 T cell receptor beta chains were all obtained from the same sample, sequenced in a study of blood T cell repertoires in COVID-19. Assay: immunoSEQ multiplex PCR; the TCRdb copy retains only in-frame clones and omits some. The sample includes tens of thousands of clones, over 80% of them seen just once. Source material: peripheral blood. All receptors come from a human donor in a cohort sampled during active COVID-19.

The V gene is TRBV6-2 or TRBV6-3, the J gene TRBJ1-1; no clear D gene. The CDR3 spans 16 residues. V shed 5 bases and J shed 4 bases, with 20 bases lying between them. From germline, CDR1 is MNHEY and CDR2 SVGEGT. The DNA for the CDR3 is TGTGCCAGCAGTGCCAAGACATGGGCCCGGGGCACTGAAGCTTTCTTT. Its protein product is CASSAKTWARGTEAFF.

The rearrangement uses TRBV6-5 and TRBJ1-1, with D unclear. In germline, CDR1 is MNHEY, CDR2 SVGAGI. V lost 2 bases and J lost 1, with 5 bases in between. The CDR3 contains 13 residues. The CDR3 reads CASSYIQNTEAFF. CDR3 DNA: TGTGCCAGCAGTTACATCCAGAACACTGAAGCTTTCTTT.

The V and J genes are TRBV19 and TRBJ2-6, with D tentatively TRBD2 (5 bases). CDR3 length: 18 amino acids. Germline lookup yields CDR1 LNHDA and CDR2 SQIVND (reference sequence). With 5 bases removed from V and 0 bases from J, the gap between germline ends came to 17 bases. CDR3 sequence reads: CASSGPNFGVSGANVLTF. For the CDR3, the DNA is TGTGCCAGTAGTGGTCCAAATTTCGGGGTCTCTGGGGCCAACGTCCTGACTTTC. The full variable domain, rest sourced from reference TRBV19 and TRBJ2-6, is DGGITQSPKYLFRKEGQNVTLSCEQNLNHDAMYWYRQDPGQGLRLIYYSQIVNDFQKGDIAEGYSVSREKKESFPLTVTSAQKNPTAFYLCASSGPNFGVSGANVLTFGAGSRLTVL.

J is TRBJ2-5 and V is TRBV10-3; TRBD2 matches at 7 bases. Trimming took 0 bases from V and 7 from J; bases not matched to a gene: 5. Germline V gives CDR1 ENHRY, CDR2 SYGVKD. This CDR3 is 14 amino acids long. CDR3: CAISESTGGGTQYF. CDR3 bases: TGTGCCATCAGTGAGTCGACGGGCGGGGGGACCCAGTACTTC.

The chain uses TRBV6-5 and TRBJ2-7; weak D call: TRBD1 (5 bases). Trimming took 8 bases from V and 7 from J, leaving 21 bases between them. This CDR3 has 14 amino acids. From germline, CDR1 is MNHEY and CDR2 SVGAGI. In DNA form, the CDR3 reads TGTGCCAGCGGAGTGGTGGACACCGTGTGGGAGCAGTACTTC. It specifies CASGVVDTVWEQYF.

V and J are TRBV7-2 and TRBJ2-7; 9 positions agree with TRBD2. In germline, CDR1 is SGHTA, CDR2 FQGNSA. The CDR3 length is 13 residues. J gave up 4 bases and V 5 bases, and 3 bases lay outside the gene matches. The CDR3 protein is CASSQTSGYEQYF. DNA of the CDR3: TGTGCCAGCAGCCAGACTAGCGGTTACGAGCAGTACTTC.

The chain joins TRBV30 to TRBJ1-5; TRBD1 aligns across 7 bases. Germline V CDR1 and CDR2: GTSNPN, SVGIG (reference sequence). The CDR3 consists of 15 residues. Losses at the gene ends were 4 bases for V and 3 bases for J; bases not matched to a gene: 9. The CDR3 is CAWTTGTVYNQPQHF. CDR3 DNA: TGTGCCTGGACAACCGGGACAGTATACAATCAGCCCCAGCATTTT.

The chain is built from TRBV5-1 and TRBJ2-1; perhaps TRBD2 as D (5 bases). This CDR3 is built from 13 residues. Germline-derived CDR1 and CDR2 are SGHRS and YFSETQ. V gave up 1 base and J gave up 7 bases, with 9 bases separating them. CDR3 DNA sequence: TGCGCCAGCAGCTTGAGTCGGGAAAATGAGCAGTTCTTC. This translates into CASSLSRENEQFF.

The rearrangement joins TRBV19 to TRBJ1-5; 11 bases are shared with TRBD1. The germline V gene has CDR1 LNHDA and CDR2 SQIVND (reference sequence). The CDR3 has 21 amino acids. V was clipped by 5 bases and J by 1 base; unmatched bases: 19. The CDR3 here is CASSSLHSGTGGRLSNQPQHF. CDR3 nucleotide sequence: TGTGCCAGTAGTTCCCTGCACTCCGGGACAGGGGGACGATTAAGCAATCAGCCCCAGCATTTT. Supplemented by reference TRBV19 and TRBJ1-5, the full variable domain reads DGGITQSPKYLFRKEGQNVTLSCEQNLNHDAMYWYRQDPGQGLRLIYYSQIVNDFQKGDIAEGYSVSREKKESFPLTVTSAQKNPTAFYLCASSSLHSGTGGRLSNQPQHFGDGTRLSIL.

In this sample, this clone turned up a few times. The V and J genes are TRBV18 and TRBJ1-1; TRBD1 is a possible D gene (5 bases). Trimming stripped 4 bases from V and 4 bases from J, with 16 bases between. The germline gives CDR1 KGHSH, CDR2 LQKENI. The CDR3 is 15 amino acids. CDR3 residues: CASSLGGNVGTEAFF. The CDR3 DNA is TGTGCCAGCTCACTCGGGGGTAACGTGGGCACTGAAGCTTTCTTT. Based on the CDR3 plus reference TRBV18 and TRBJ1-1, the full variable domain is NAGVMQNPRHLVRRRGQEARLRCSPMKGHSHVYWYRQLPEEGLKFMVYLQKENIIDESGMPKERFSAEFPKEGPSILRIQQVVRGDSAAYFCASSLGGNVGTEAFFGQGTRLTVV.

CDR3 bases: TGTGCCAGCAGCTTAGCGTTGCAGGGCGCAGACGGCTACACCTTC. This gives the protein CASSLALQGADGYTF. This chain connects TRBV7-6 to TRBJ1-2; tentative D call: TRBD1 (5 bases). The germline CDR1 and CDR2 sequences are SGHVS and FNYEAQ. V was clipped by 0 bases and J by 8 bases, with 16 bases between them. The CDR3 length is 15 residues.

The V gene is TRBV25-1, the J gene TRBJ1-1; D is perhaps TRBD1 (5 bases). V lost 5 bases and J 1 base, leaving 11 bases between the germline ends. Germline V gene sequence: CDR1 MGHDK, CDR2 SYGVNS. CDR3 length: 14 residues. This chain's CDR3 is CASSLGGTNTEAFF. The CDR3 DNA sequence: TGTGCCAGCAGTTTGGGGGGAACGAACACTGAAGCTTTCTTT.

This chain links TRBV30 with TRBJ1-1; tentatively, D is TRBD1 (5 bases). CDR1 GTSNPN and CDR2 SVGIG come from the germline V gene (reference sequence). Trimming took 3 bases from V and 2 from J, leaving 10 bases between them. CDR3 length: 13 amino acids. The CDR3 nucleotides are TGTGCCTGGAGAGGCGGGGGAAACACTGAAGCTTTCTTT. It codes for CAWRGGGNTEAFF.

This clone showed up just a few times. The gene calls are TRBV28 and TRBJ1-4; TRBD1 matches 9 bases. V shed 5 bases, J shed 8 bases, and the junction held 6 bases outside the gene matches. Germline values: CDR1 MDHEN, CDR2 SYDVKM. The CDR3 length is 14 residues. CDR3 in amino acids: CASSAGQGWEKLFF. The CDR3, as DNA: TGTGCCAGCAGTGCGGGACAGGGTTGGGAAAAACTGTTTTTT.

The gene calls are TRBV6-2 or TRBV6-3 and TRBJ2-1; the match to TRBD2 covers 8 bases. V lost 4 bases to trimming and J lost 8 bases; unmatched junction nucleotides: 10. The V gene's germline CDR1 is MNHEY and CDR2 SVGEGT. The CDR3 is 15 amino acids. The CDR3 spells CASSSGTRGFDEQFF. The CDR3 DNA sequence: TGTGCCAGCAGTTCCGGGACTAGGGGATTTGATGAGCAGTTCTTC.

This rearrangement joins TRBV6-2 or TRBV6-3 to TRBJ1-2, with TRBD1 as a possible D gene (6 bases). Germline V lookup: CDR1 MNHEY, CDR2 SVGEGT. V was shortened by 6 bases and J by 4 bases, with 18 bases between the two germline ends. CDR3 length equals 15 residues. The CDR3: CASSPISGTSYGYTF. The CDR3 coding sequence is TGTGCCAGCAGCCCCATATCCGGGACAAGCTATGGCTACACCTTC.

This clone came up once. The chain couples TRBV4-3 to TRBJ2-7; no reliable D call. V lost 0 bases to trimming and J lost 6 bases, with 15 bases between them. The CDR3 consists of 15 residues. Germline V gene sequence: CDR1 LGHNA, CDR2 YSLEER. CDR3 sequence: CASSQEGANPGEQYF. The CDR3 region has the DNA TGCGCCAGCAGCCAAGAGGGCGCAAACCCCGGCGAGCAGTACTTC.

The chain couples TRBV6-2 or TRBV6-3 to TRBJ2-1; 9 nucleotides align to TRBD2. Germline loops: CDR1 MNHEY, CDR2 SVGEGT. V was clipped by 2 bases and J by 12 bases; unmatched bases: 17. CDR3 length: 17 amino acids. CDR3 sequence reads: CASSYILEAGGSIRQFF. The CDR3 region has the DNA TGTGCCAGCAGTTACATCCTGGAAGCGGGGGGTTCGATAAGGCAGTTCTTC.

The CDR3 spells CASKVAGLGYTF. The CDR3 bases are TGTGCCAGTAAGGTGGCAGGGCTGGGCTACACCTTC. The V and J genes are TRBV19 and TRBJ1-2; D may be TRBD1 (5 bases). CDR1 is LNHDA and CDR2 is SQIVND in the germline V gene (reference sequence). CDR3 length: 12 amino acids. Trimming cost V 7 bases and J 8 bases, with 14 bases left between them.

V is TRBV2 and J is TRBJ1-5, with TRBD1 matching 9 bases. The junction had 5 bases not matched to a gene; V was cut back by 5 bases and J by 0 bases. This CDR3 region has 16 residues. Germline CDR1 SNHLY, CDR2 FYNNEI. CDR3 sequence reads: CASSSRDRVSNQPQHF. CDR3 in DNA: TGTGCCAGCAGTAGCCGGGACAGGGTTAGCAATCAGCCCCAGCATTTT. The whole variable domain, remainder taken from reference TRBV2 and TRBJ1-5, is EPEVTQTPSHQVTQMGQEVILRCVPISNHLYFYWYRQILGQKVEFLVSFYNNEISEKSEIFDDQFSVERPDGSNFTLKIRSTKLEDSAMYFCASSSRDRVSNQPQHFGDGTRLSIL.

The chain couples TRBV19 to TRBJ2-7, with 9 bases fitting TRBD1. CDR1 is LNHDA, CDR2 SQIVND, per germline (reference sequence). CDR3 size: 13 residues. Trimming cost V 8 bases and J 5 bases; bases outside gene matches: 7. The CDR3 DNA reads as TGTGCCAGTCGGGGACAGGGAAGGGACGAGCAGTACTTC. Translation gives CASRGQGRDEQYF.

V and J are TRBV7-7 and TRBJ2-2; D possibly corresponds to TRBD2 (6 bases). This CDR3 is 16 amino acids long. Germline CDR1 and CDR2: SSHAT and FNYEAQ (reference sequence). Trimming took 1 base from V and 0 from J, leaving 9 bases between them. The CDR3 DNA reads TGTGCCAGCAGCTTAGACGGGACTCCGAACACCGGGGAGCTGTTTTTT. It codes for CASSLDGTPNTGELFF.

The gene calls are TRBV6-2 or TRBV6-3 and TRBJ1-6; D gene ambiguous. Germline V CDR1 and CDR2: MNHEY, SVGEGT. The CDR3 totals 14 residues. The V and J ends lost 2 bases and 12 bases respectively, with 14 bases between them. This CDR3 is CASSYGQAGVPLHF. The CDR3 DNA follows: TGTGCCAGCAGTTACGGGCAGGCCGGGGTACCCCTCCACTTT.

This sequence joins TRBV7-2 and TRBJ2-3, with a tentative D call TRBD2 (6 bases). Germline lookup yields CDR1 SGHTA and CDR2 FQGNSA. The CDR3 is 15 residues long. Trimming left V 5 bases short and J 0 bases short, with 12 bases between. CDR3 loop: CASSPLARSTDTQYF. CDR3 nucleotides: TGTGCCAGCAGCCCGCTAGCGAGGAGCACAGATACGCAGTATTTT.

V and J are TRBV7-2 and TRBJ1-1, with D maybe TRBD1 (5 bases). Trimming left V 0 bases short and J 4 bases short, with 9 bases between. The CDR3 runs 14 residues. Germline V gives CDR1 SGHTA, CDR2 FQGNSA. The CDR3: CASSLAGVVTEAFF. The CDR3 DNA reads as TGTGCCAGCAGCTTAGCAGGGGTTGTCACTGAAGCTTTCTTT.

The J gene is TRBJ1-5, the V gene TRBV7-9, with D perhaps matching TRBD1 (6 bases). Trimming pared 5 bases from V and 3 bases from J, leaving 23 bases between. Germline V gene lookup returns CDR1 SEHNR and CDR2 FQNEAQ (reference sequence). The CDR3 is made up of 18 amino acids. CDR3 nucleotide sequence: TGTGCCAGCAGCCCACGGGCAGGGGAGTTGATGTTCAATCAGCCCCAGCATTTT. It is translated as CASSPRAGELMFNQPQHF.

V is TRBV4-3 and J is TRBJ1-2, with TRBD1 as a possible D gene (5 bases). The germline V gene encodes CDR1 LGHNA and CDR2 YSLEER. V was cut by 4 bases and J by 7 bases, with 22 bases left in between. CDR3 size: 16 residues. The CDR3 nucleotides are TGCGCCAGCAGCCGACGTTCGACAGCTTCTGACGTTGGCTACACCTTC. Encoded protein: CASSRRSTASDVGYTF.